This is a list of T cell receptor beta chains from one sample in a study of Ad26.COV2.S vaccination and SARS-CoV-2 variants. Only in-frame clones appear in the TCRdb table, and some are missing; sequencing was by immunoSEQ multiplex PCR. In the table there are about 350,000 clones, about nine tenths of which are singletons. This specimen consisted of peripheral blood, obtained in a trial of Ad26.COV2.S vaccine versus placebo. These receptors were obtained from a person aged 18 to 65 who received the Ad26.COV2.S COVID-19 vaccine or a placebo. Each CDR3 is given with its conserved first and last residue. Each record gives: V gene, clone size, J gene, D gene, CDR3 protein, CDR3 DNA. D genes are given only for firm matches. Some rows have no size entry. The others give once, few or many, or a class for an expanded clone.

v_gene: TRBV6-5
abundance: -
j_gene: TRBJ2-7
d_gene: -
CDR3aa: CASSYRRGYEQYF
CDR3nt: TGTGCCAGCAGTTACAGGAGGGGTTACGAGCAGTACTTC

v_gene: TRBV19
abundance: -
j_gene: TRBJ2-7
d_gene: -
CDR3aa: CASSIGWAGSYEQYF
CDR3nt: TGTGCCAGTAGTATAGGGTGGGCGGGCTCCTACGAGCAGTACTTC

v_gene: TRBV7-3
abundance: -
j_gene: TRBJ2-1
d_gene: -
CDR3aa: CASSLTPRGAGSGQFF
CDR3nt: TGTGCCAGCAGCTTAACTCCCCGAGGGGCTGGGTCTGGGCAGTTCTTC

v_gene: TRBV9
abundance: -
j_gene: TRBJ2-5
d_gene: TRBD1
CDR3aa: CASSVEDREVGETQYF
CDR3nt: TGTGCCAGCAGCGTAGAGGACAGGGAGGTCGGAGAGACCCAGTACTTC

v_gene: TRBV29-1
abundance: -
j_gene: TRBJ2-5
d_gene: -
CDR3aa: CSGGGFGTQYF
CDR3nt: TGCAGCGGGGGGGGCTTTGGGACCCAGTACTTC

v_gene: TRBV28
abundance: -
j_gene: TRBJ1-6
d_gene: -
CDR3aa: CASKKLPGARSSYNSPLHF
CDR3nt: TGTGCCAGCAAAAAGTTACCTGGGGCCAGGAGCTCCTATAATTCACCCCTCCACTTT

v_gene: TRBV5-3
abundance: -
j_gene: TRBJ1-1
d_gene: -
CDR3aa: CARSLWQMNTEAFF
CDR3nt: TGTGCCAGAAGCTTGTGGCAGATGAACACTGAAGCTTTCTTT

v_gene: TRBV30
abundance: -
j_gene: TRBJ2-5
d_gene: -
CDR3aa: CAWGKGGQETQYF
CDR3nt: TGTGCCTGGGGCAAGGGGGGCCAAGAGACCCAGTACTTC

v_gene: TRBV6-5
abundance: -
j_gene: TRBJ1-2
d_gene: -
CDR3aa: CASRDRALMGYTF
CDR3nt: TGTGCCAGCAGGGACAGAGCTCTAATGGGCTACACCTTC

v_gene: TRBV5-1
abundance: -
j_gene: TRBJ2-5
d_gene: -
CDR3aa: CASSLVGETQYF
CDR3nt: TGCGCCAGCAGCCTAGTGGGGGAGACCCAGTACTTC

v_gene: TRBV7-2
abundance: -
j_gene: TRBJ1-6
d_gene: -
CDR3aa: CASSLDGANNSPLHF
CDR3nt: TGTGCCAGCAGTCTCGACGGAGCAAATAATTCACCCCTCCACTTT

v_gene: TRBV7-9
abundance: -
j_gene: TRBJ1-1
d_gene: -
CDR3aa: CASSLVGEAFF
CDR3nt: TGTGCCAGCAGCTTGGTAGGTGAAGCTTTCTTT

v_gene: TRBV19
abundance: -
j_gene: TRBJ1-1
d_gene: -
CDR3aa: CASSMRQGMGKAFF
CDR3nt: TGTGCCAGTAGTATGCGGCAGGGGATGGGAAAAGCTTTCTTT

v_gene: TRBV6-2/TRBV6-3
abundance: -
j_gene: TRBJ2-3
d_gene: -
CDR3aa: CASSLGEGRTDTQYF
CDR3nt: TGTGCCAGCAGTCTAGGAGAGGGCCGTACAGATACGCAGTATTTT

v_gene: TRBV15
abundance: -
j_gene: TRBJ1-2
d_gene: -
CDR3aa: CATSREITGFFGYTF
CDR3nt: TGTGCCACCAGCCGAGAGATAACAGGGTTCTTTGGCTACACCTTC

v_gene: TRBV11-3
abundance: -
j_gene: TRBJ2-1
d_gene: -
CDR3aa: CASSADNNEQFF
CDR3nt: TGTGCCAGCAGCGCAGACAACAACGAGCAGTTCTTC

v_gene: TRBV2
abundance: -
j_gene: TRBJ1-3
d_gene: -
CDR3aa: CASSVSYSSSGNTIYF
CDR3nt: TGTGCCAGCAGTGTTTCCTACTCTTCCTCTGGAAACACCATATATTTT

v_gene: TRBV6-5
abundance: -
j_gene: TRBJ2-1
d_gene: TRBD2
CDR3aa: CASRFAGGLNEQFF
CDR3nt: TGTGCCAGCAGGTTTGCGGGGGGGTTAAATGAGCAGTTCTTC

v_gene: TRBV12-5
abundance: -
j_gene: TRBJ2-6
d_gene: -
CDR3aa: CASGLGPTGANVLTF
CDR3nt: TGTGCTAGTGGTTTGGGACCTACTGGGGCCAACGTCCTGACTTTC

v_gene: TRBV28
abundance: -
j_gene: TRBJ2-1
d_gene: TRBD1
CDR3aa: CASTGRTGYSEQFF
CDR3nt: TGTGCCAGCACCGGCCGGACAGGGTACAGTGAGCAGTTCTTC

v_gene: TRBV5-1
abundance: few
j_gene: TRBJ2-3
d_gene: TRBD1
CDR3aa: CASSSGTGMTDTQYF
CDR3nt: TGCGCCAGCAGCTCAGGGACAGGGATGACAGATACGCAGTATTTT

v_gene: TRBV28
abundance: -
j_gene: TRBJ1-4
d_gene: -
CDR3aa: CASSYAGEDEKLFF
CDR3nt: TGTGCCAGCAGTTACGCAGGGGAGGATGAAAAACTGTTTTTT

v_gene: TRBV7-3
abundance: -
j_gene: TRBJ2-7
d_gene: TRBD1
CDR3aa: CASSPRGGKTYEQYF
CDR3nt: TGTGCCAGCAGCCCACGAGGGGGCAAAACCTACGAGCAGTACTTC

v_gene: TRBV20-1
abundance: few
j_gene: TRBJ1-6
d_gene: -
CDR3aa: CSASDVRRGGGSPLHF
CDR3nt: TGCAGTGCTAGTGACGTAAGGCGGGGAGGTGGTTCACCCCTCCACTTT

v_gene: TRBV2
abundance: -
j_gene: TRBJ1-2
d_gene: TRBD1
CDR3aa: CASSLLGTGGEDGYTF
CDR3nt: TGTGCCAGCAGCTTACTAGGGACAGGGGGAGAGGATGGCTACACCTTC

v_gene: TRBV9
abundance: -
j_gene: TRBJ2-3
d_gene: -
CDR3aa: CASSVRHSTDTQYF
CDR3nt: TGTGCCAGCAGCGTACGGCACTCCACAGATACGCAGTATTTT

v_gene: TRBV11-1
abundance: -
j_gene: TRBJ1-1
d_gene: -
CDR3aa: CASSLGGWTEAFF
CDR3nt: TGTGCCAGCAGCTTAGGGGGGTGGACTGAAGCTTTCTTT

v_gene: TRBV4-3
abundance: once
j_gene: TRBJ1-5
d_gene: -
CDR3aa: CASSQDMGGNQPQHF
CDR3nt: TGCGCCAGCAGCCAAGATATGGGGGGCAATCAGCCCCAGCATTTT

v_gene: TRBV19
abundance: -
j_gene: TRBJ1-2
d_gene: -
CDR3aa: CASYGGQGYTF
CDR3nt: TGTGCCAGTTACGGGGGGCAAGGCTACACCTTC

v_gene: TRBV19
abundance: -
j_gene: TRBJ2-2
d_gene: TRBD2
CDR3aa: CASSMNPGLISNTGELFF
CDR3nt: TGTGCCAGTAGTATGAATCCGGGACTAATATCGAACACCGGGGAGCTGTTTTTT

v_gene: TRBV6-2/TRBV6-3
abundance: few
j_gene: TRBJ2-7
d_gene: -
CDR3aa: CASSYSAGEGYEQYF
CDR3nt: TGTGCCAGCAGTTACAGCGCAGGGGAGGGCTACGAGCAGTACTTC

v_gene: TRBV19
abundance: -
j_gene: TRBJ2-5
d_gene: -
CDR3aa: CASSPGTGIGETQYF
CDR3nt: TGTGCCAGTAGTCCCGGAACAGGGATCGGGGAGACCCAGTACTTC

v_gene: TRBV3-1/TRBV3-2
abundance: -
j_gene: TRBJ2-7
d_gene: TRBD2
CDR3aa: CASTGTSGAYEQYF
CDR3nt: TGTGCCAGCACCGGGACTAGCGGAGCCTACGAGCAGTACTTC

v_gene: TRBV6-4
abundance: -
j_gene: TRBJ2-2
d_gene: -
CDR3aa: CASSDWPGELFF
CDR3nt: TGTGCCAGCAGTGACTGGCCCGGGGAGCTGTTTTTT

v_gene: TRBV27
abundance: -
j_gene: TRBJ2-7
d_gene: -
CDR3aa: CASSPRDSQYEQYF
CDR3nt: TGTGCCAGCAGTCCGCGGGACAGTCAATACGAGCAGTACTTC

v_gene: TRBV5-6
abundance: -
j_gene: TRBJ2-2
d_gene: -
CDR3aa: CASSYGVPNTGELFF
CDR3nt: TGTGCCAGCAGCTACGGGGTTCCGAACACCGGGGAGCTGTTTTTT